The rows below give T cell receptor beta chains drawn from one sample of a study of blood T cell repertoires in COVID-19. Clones were read by immunoSEQ multiplex PCR, and TCRdb kept only the in-frame ones, dropping some. The sample includes 150,000 to 180,000 clones, around 80% of them seen just once. The sample was PBMCs or T cells enriched from blood (not recorded which). The receptors stem from a man aged 50-59 years who had recovered from COVID-19. Both conserved end residues are part of each CDR3. The D gene is left open where the match is weak. A clone size is listed for some rows: how often the clone was seen (once, few, many), or a class if it is expanded.

>TRBJ1-4|TRBV11-2|NA|TRBD1
TGTGCCAGCAGCTTACGGGGACAGGGGGTCGGAACTAATGAAAAACTGTTTTTT
CASSLRGQGVGTNEKLFF
>TRBJ1-6|TRBV6-5|NA|NA
TGTGCCAGCAGTTACTCGAAGGGAGTGGATTCACCCCTCCACTTT
CASSYSKGVDSPLHF
>TRBJ2-3|TRBV24-1|once|TRBD1
TGTGCCACCAGTGACACCGGGACAGCGTGGGATACGCAGTATTTT
CATSDTGTAWDTQYF
>TRBJ1-1|TRBV9|NA|NA
TGTGCCAGCAGCCTTGGGAGGGAAACTGAAGCTTTCTTT
CASSLGRETEAFF
>TRBJ1-5|TRBV30|NA|TRBD1
TGTGCCTGGGCCGGGACAGGGGGCACTCAGCCCCAGCATTTT
CAWAGTGGTQPQHF
>TRBJ2-3|TRBV7-9|NA|TRBD1
TGTGCCAGCACGATGTACGGGACAGGGGTCGCAGATACGCAGTATTTT
CASTMYGTGVADTQYF
>TRBJ2-7|TRBV27|NA|TRBD1
TGTGCCAGCAGTTTACAGACAGGGCCCCCCGCCTACGAGCAGTACTTC
CASSLQTGPPAYEQYF
>TRBJ2-1|TRBV19|NA|TRBD2
TGTGCCAGTAGTATCGGACTAGCGGGGGATACGCATGAGCAGTTCTTC
CASSIGLAGDTHEQFF
>TRBJ1-1|TRBV6-5|few|NA
TGTGCCAGCACTAGGACAGACGTAATTTTGGTTTTCTTT
CASTRTDVILVFF
>TRBJ2-7|TRBV18|NA|TRBD1
TGTGCCAGCTCTCGGACAGGGGCCTACGAGCAGTACTTC
CASSRTGAYEQYF
>TRBJ1-2|TRBV6-1|NA|NA
TGTGCCAGCAGTGACTGGGGGCAGCTTGGCGGCTACACCTTC
CASSDWGQLGGYTF
>TRBJ1-6|TRBV5-3|NA|NA
TGTGCCAGAAGCTTGGCCTGGGGGCGAAACTTTTCACCCCTCCACTTT
CARSLAWGRNFSPLHF
>TRBJ2-1|TRBV12-3/TRBV12-4|NA|NA
TGTGCCAGCAGGACTAGCTCCTACAATGAGCAGTTCTTC
CASRTSSYNEQFF
>TRBJ2-5|TRBV18|NA|NA
TGTGCCAGCTCATCCCAGGGACTTCCCGGTCCAGAGACCCAGTACTTC
CASSSQGLPGPETQYF
>TRBJ1-5|TRBV7-2|NA|TRBD1
TGTGCCAGCAGCTTATCCGGGACAGGGAATCAGCCCCAGCATTTT
CASSLSGTGNQPQHF
>TRBJ2-7|TRBV12-3/TRBV12-4|NA|NA
TGTGCCAGCACCTCCGTCTACGAGCAGTACTTC
CASTSVYEQYF
>TRBJ1-1|TRBV18|NA|TRBD1
TGTGCCAGCTCACCGGTGACAGGGAACGCTTTCTTT
CASSPVTGNAFF
>TRBJ2-2|TRBV9|NA|NA
TGTGCCAGCAGCGTAGGGGCGGGGTCGGCCACCGGGGAGCTGTTTTTT
CASSVGAGSATGELFF
>TRBJ2-2|TRBV5-5|NA|NA
TGTGCCAGCAGCTTGGTCGGGAGTGACACCGGGGAGCTGTTTTTT
CASSLVGSDTGELFF
>TRBJ2-7|TRBV12-3/TRBV12-4|NA|NA
TGTGCCAGCAGTTTAGTTGGGCTTTACGAGCAGTACTTC
CASSLVGLYEQYF
>TRBJ1-5|TRBV30|once|NA
TGTGCCTGGGCAGTACAGGGTAATCAGCCCCAGCATTTT
CAWAVQGNQPQHF
>TRBJ2-2|TRBV7-9|few|NA
TGTGCCAGCAGCCATACAGGGCCCGGGGAGCTGTTTTTT
CASSHTGPGELFF
>TRBJ2-1|TRBV7-3|NA|TRBD1
TGTGCCAGCAGCTTAGGGGGACAGATCTCCTACAATGAGCAGTTCTTC
CASSLGGQISYNEQFF
>TRBJ1-2|TRBV7-2|NA|NA
TGTGCCAGCAGCCCGCAGGGTGGCTATGGCTACACCTTC
CASSPQGGYGYTF
>TRBJ2-5|TRBV12-3/TRBV12-4|NA|NA
TGTGCCAGCAGTTTCACAGGGTCGGAGACCCAGTACTTC
CASSFTGSETQYF
>TRBJ1-5|TRBV4-2|NA|TRBD1
TGTGCCAGCAGCCAACCGACAGGGGATCAGCCCCAGCATTTT
CASSQPTGDQPQHF
>TRBJ2-5|TRBV2|NA|NA
TGTGCCAGCAAGAAACAGGGTGGTGAGACCCAGTACTTC
CASKKQGGETQYF
>TRBJ1-1|TRBV7-2|few|TRBD1
TGTGCCAGCAGTGGACAGGGGGGCCGTGGGGCTGAAGCTTTCTTT
CASSGQGGRGAEAFF
>TRBJ2-7|TRBV5-6|NA|TRBD1
TGTGCCAGCAGCTTCTCCCTTCACCGACAGGGGAGCCACGAGCAGTACTTC
CASSFSLHRQGSHEQYF
>TRBJ1-2|TRBV13|NA|TRBD1
TGTGCCAGCAGCTTAGAAGGGGACAGGGATTCGGGCTACACCTTC
CASSLEGDRDSGYTF
>TRBJ2-5|TRBV12-5|NA|TRBD1
TGTGCTAGTGCCAACCGTGGGGACAGCCCCCGGGCCGAGACCCAGTACTTC
CASANRGDSPRAETQYF
>TRBJ2-5|TRBV18|NA|TRBD1
TGTGCCAGCTCACTTGGACAGGGAGAGACCCAGTACTTC
CASSLGQGETQYF
>TRBJ2-5|TRBV3-1/TRBV3-2|NA|NA
TGTGCCAGCAGCCAACAGGGTCCGGAGACCCAGTACTTC
CASSQQGPETQYF
>TRBJ2-6|TRBV7-2|NA|TRBD1
TGTGCCAGCAGCCCAGGGGGTTCTGGGGCCAACGTCCTGACTTTC
CASSPGGSGANVLTF
>TRBJ2-7|TRBV4-3|few|NA
TGCGCCAGCAGCCAAGGTTTAGCGGCGACATACGAGCAGTACTTC
CASSQGLAATYEQYF
>TRBJ1-6|TRBV2|NA|TRBD1
TGTGCCAGCAGGGGACAGGGGACGGAATCACCCCTCCACTTT
CASRGQGTESPLHF